These 28 T cell receptor beta chains share one sample of origin, sequenced in a study of T cell responses to AZD1222 COVID-19 vaccine. The repertoire was sequenced with immunoSEQ multiplex PCR; TCRdb's copy has only in-frame clones and lacks some. The sample yields tens of thousands of clones, 87% seen once. The sequencing used peripheral blood, collected 28 days after the second AZD1222 dose. These receptors were obtained from an adult who received the AZD1222 COVID-19 vaccine.

The CDR3: CASSLRAGGGLNTEAFF. Here the CDR3 DNA reads TGTGCCAGCAGCTTACGAGCGGGGGGTGGCCTAAACACTGAAGCTTTCTTT. This rearrangement joins TRBV7-8 to TRBJ1-1, with D perhaps matching TRBD1 (5 bases). Germline lookup yields CDR1 SGHVS and CDR2 FQNEAQ. CDR3 length: 17 residues. V was trimmed by 2 bases and J by 2 bases, leaving 18 bases between them. Full variable domain (missing parts from reference TRBV7-8 and TRBJ1-1): GAGVSQSPRYKVAKRGQDVALRCDPISGHVSLFWYQQALGQGPEFLTYFQNEAQLDKSGLPSDRFFAERPEGSVSTLKIQRTQQEDSAVYLCASSLRAGGGLNTEAFFGQGTRLTVV.

V usage is TRBV12-3 or TRBV12-4 and J usage is TRBJ1-2; no definite D call. This CDR3 has 13 amino acids. Trimming removed 0 bases from V and 4 bases from J, with 6 bases in between. The CDR3, as DNA: TGTGCCAGCAGTTTAGCCGAGATCTATGGCTACACCTTC. It codes for CASSLAEIYGYTF.

CDR3 region: CASSEIGRGREQYF. CDR3 sequence (DNA): TGTGCCAGCAGTGAAATAGGCAGGGGGCGCGAGCAGTACTTC. The chain combines TRBV2 with TRBJ2-7; TRBD1 aligns across 8 bases. There are 14 residues in the CDR3. CDR1 is SNHLY, CDR2 FYNNEI, per germline. Trimming cost V 2 bases and J 6 bases; bases outside gene matches: 6.

The gene calls are TRBV3-1 (or the pseudogene TRBV3-2) and TRBJ2-1; 8 bases are a match to TRBD1. The length of the CDR3 is 14 residues. The trim removed 4 bases at V and 9 bases at J, leaving 8 bases unmatched. Germline loops: CDR1 LGHDT, CDR2 YNNKEL (reference sequence). Here the CDR3 DNA reads TGTGCCAGCAGCCCCTTTACAGGGGGAAGTGAGCAGTTCTTC. Protein product: CASSPFTGGSEQFF.

The chain carries TRBV24-1 and TRBJ2-7, with D perhaps TRBD1 or TRBD2 (5 bases each). The CDR3 is 18 residues long. Germline V lookup: CDR1 KGHDR, CDR2 SFDVKD. Deletions cut 1 base from V and 3 bases from J, with 21 bases between. CDR3 region: CATSDFRRGTIYFYEQYF. CDR3 sequence (DNA): TGTGCCACCAGTGATTTTCGAAGAGGGACGATTTACTTCTACGAGCAGTACTTC.

This chain uses TRBV11-3 with TRBJ2-1; D may be TRBD1 (6 bases). This CDR3 contains 16 residues. Germline V gives CDR1 SGHNT, CDR2 YENEEA. Trimming removed 4 bases from V and 8 bases from J, with 21 bases in between. Here the CDR3 reads CASSSTGTGNWHEQFF. In nucleotides, the CDR3 is TGTGCCAGCAGCTCAACCGGAACAGGGAATTGGCATGAGCAGTTCTTC.

This sequence joins TRBV7-6 and TRBJ1-4, with 7 bases that match TRBD1. CDR1 and CDR2 (germline): SGHVS, FNYEAQ. The CDR3 is 13 residues long. The V and J ends lost 5 bases and 7 bases, in that order; junction bases with no gene match: 4. CDR3 coding DNA: TGTGCCAGCAGCCCCGGACAGGTTGAAAAACTGTTTTTT. It codes for CASSPGQVEKLFF.

Only one count was recorded for this clone. This chain links TRBV10-3 with TRBJ1-5; 7 bases are shared with TRBD1. CDR1 ENHRY and CDR2 SYGVKD come from the germline V gene. V lost 6 bases and J lost 8; bases outside the gene matches: 13. The CDR3 contains 15 residues. The CDR3 DNA is TGTGCCATCAGCGCCCGACAGGGAGGAGAGGAGCCCCAGCATTTT. Its protein is CAISARQGGEEPQHF.

This chain links TRBV3-1 (or the pseudogene TRBV3-2) with TRBJ1-2; 9 nucleotides match TRBD1. Germline assignment: CDR1 LGHDT and CDR2 YNNKEL (reference sequence). The CDR3 is 15 residues long. After removal of 3 bases from V and 5 bases from J, the junction contained 7 bases not matched to a gene. The DNA of the CDR3 is TGTGCCAGCAGCCAGCCCGGGACAGGGAATTATGGCTACACCTTC. Encoded protein: CASSQPGTGNYGYTF.

This chain joins TRBV2 and TRBJ1-1; 7 nucleotides match TRBD1. With 6 bases clipped from V and 4 bases from J, the junction kept 8 bases outside the gene matches. The CDR3 runs 14 residues. From germline, CDR1 is SNHLY and CDR2 FYNNEI. Here the CDR3 reads CASRYLDRTTEAFF. Written as DNA, the CDR3 is TGTGCCAGCAGATATTTGGACAGGACCACTGAAGCTTTCTTT.

The chain couples TRBV5-1 to TRBJ1-1; no reliable D call. The germline V gene encodes CDR1 SGHRS and CDR2 YFSETQ. The length of the CDR3 is 12 residues. Here the CDR3 DNA reads TGCGCATCTCGGGTTACGAACACTGAAGCTTTCTTT. Its translation: CASRVTNTEAFF.

Here the CDR3 DNA reads TGTGCCAGTAGTAAGACAGGGTCTCACTACGAGCAGTACTTC. Translation gives CASSKTGSHYEQYF. The chain uses TRBV19 and TRBJ2-7; 7 bases fit TRBD1. The CDR3 loop spans 14 amino acids. Germline V gene sequence: CDR1 LNHDA, CDR2 SQIVND (reference sequence). The J segment lost 3 bases and the V segment lost 4 bases, leaving 6 bases of the junction unmatched.

The count of this clone is one. The chain carries TRBV9 and TRBJ2-2, with 11 bases identical to TRBD2. This CDR3 is built from 16 residues. Trimming removed 0 bases from V and 7 bases from J; junction bases left unmatched: 5. Germline V gives CDR1 SGDLS, CDR2 YYNGEE. The CDR3 protein is CASSVDITSGGGELFF. DNA for the CDR3: TGTGCCAGCAGCGTAGATATTACTAGCGGGGGCGGGGAGCTGTTTTTT.

This chain joins TRBV25-1 and TRBJ2-5, with 8 bases identical to TRBD2. Germline assignment: CDR1 MGHDK and CDR2 SYGVNS. V lost 2 bases and J lost 5; bases outside the gene matches: 7. The CDR3 spans 15 residues. CDR3 sequence reads: CASSELSGERETQYF. As DNA, the CDR3 is TGTGCCAGCAGTGAACTTAGCGGGGAACGGGAGACCCAGTACTTC.

This clone was recorded once. The chain recombines TRBV7-9 with TRBJ1-6, with 9 bases aligning to TRBD1. V was clipped by 5 bases and J by 10 bases; unmatched bases: 9. CDR3 size: 15 residues. Germline loops: CDR1 SEHNR, CDR2 FQNEAQ (reference sequence). CDR3 in amino acids: CASSLGRTGESPLHF. The CDR3 nucleotides are TGTGCCAGCAGCCTTGGCAGGACAGGGGAATCACCCCTCCACTTT.

This clone has only one observation. V is TRBV6-6 and J is TRBJ1-6; D perhaps matches TRBD1 (5 bases). From germline, CDR1 is MNHNY and CDR2 SVGAGI (reference sequence). The CDR3 loop spans 12 amino acids. V lost 5 bases and J 10 bases, leaving 9 bases between the germline ends. The CDR3 region is CASSDPGSPLHF. CDR3 nucleotide sequence: TGTGCCAGCAGTGACCCAGGGTCACCCCTCCACTTT.

The chain is built from TRBV6-2 or TRBV6-3 and TRBJ1-1; D call uncertain. This CDR3 is 12 amino acids long. Deletions cut 4 bases from V and 1 base from J, with 4 bases between. Germline lookup yields CDR1 MNHEY and CDR2 SVGEGT. CDR3 loop: CASSFANTEAFF. The CDR3 DNA is TGTGCCAGCAGTTTCGCGAACACTGAAGCTTTCTTT.

This clone was seen a handful of times. The chain couples TRBV11-1 to TRBJ1-2, with D perhaps matching TRBD1 (5 bases). V lost 3 bases to trimming and J lost 7 bases, with 9 bases between them. The V gene's germline CDR1 is SGHAT and CDR2 FQDESV (reference sequence). The CDR3 sequence is 12 residues long. Written as DNA, the CDR3 is TGTGCCAGCAGCTTTCGGGGGTTTGGCTACACCTTC. Translation gives CASSFRGFGYTF.

This clone was observed once. This CDR3 is CASREGAEGTPLHF. The CDR3 region has the DNA TGTGCCAGCAGAGAGGGGGCGGAAGGGACACCCCTCCACTTT. The chain couples TRBV6-5 to TRBJ1-6; 7 bases line up with TRBD1. The CDR3 spans 14 residues. Germline assignment: CDR1 MNHEY and CDR2 SVGAGI. The V segment lost 6 bases and the J segment 11 bases; nucleotides outside the gene matches: 10.

This clone was detected a few times. DNA for the CDR3: TGCGCCAGCAGCTTGCTGGGACAGGGTAGGGATAGTGAGCAGTTCTTC. The encoded protein is CASSLLGQGRDSEQFF. V and J are TRBV5-1 and TRBJ2-1, with TRBD1 identical over 9 bases. With 1 base clipped from V and 9 bases from J, the junction kept 11 bases outside the gene matches. CDR3 size: 16 residues. Germline lookup yields CDR1 SGHRS and CDR2 YFSETQ.

The chain links TRBV9 to TRBJ2-2; D call uncertain. Germline V gene data show CDR1 as SGDLS and CDR2 as YYNGEE. This CDR3 contains 14 residues. The ends were cut back, 3 bases at V and 4 bases at J, with 10 bases in the middle. The CDR3 loop is CASSERRGTGELFF. In DNA form, the CDR3 reads TGTGCCAGCAGCGAAAGACGAGGCACCGGGGAGCTGTTTTTT.

J is TRBJ2-2 and V is TRBV24-1; perhaps TRBD1 as D (6 bases). Germline V gene data show CDR1 as KGHDR and CDR2 as SFDVKD. V dropped 2 bases and J dropped 1 base, with 10 bases sitting between them. The CDR3 is 16 residues long. CDR3 sequence reads: CATSDSLTGNTGELFF. CDR3 DNA: TGTGCCACCAGTGATTCGCTGACAGGGAACACCGGGGAGCTGTTTTTT.

The chain joins TRBV18 to TRBJ1-5; possibly TRBD1 for D (6 bases). The germline gives CDR1 KGHSH, CDR2 LQKENI. Trimming removed 2 bases at V and 5 bases at J, with 16 bases between. CDR3 length equals 16 residues. The CDR3 here is CASSPNRADIHQPQHF. CDR3 DNA: TGTGCCAGCTCACCAAACAGGGCCGACATACATCAGCCCCAGCATTTT. Variable domain in full (rest from reference TRBV18 and TRBJ1-5): NAGVMQNPRHLVRRRGQEARLRCSPMKGHSHVYWYRQLPEEGLKFMVYLQKENIIDESGMPKERFSAEFPKEGPSILRIQQVVRGDSAAYFCASSPNRADIHQPQHFGDGTRLSIL.

This chain joins TRBV7-2 and TRBJ1-1; the D gene is possibly TRBD1 (5 bases). V was trimmed by 6 bases and J by 4 bases, leaving 15 bases between them. This CDR3 comprises 14 residues. The germline CDR1 and CDR2 sequences are SGHTA and FQGNSA. Here the CDR3 reads CASRTTPGGTEAFF. DNA of the CDR3: TGTGCCAGCAGGACAACGCCGGGGGGCACTGAAGCTTTCTTT.

CDR3 nucleotide sequence: TGCGCCAGCAGCCGCACCCCGGGACAGTCTGGAAACACCATATATTTT. Protein product: CASSRTPGQSGNTIYF. The rearrangement links TRBV5-1 to TRBJ1-3; 7 positions agree with TRBD1. The CDR3 runs to 16 residues. In germline, CDR1 is SGHRS, CDR2 YFSETQ. Trimming cost V 4 bases and J 1 base; bases outside gene matches: 8.

The genes are TRBV27 and TRBJ1-6; D perhaps matches TRBD1 (6 bases). CDR3 length: 16 residues. The V end was cut by 4 bases, the J end by 7 bases, with 17 bases between. Germline CDR1 and CDR2: MNHEY and SMNVEV (reference sequence). CDR3 bases: TGTGCCAGCAGTTCAACAGGGAGGATAGGGAATTCACCCCTCCACTTT. Translated: CASSSTGRIGNSPLHF.

The chain carries TRBV11-2 and TRBJ1-1; maybe TRBD1 (6 bases). V lost 0 bases and J 3 bases, leaving 14 bases between the germline ends. CDR1 is SGHAT, CDR2 FQNNGV, per germline. This CDR3 contains 16 residues. The CDR3 nucleotides are TGTGCCAGCAGCTTAGACTTCGGGACACCGTACACTGAAGCTTTCTTT. Protein sequence: CASSLDFGTPYTEAFF.

As DNA, the CDR3 is TGTGCCAGCAGTCTAGGCGGCCTAGGCGCGGAGCAGTTCTTC. It is translated as CASSLGGLGAEQFF. The chain joins TRBV2 to TRBJ2-1; D is undetermined. The germline CDR1 and CDR2 sequences are SNHLY and FYNNEI. This CDR3 contains 14 residues. V was cut by 5 bases and J by 10 bases, with 18 bases left in between.